Listed here are 19 T cell receptor beta chains from one sample, sequenced in a study of shared clonotypes between healthy human individuals. Naivety among CD8 cells was defined by CD45RO negativity and positive CCR7 selection, thereby excluding terminally differentiated effector memory CD45RA+ cells. Method: immunoSEQ multiplex PCR; TCRdb's copy keeps in-frame clones and lacks some. The sample lists about 2 million clones, approximately 94% occurring once. Sequenced material: naive CD8+ T cells sorted from blood. The receptors originated from a man between 18 and 35 years old in good health.

The chain employs TRBV27 and TRBJ2-1; TRBD2 agrees at 10 bases. J lost 4 bases, V lost 5 bases, and 8 bases had no gene match. Per the germline V gene, CDR1 is MNHEY and CDR2 is SMNVEV (reference sequence). This CDR3 is built from 16 residues. Here the CDR3 DNA reads TGTGCCAGCAGTCTAACTAGCGGGGCCAATTACAATGAGCAGTTCTTC. Residues: CASSLTSGANYNEQFF.

The genes are TRBV10-2 and TRBJ2-7; TRBD1 agrees at 8 bases. Trimming cost V 4 bases and J 2 bases; bases outside gene matches: 7. This CDR3 is 15 amino acids long. The germline V gene has CDR1 WSHSY and CDR2 SAAADI. The CDR3 spells CASSVTGGQTYEQYF. CDR3 in DNA: TGCGCCAGCAGTGTAACAGGGGGACAAACCTACGAGCAGTACTTC.

V and J are TRBV7-9 and TRBJ2-7; 11 nucleotides line up with TRBD1. The CDR3 length is 13 residues. The germline V gene encodes CDR1 SEHNR and CDR2 FQNEAQ (reference sequence). V dropped 5 bases and J dropped 6; count of bases not matched to a gene: 3. CDR3 residues: CASSNGTGGEQYF. CDR3 in DNA: TGTGCCAGCAGCAACGGGACAGGGGGCGAGCAGTACTTC.

The CDR3, as DNA: TGTGCCAGCTCACTTGATGGGACAGGGAATCATGGCTACACCTTC. It specifies CASSLDGTGNHGYTF. This chain uses TRBV18 with TRBJ1-2, with TRBD1 matching 9 bases. Germline loops: CDR1 KGHSH, CDR2 LQKENI. The V gene end was trimmed by 4 bases and the J gene end by 6 bases; junction bases not matched to a gene: 9. The CDR3 sequence is 15 residues long.

V is TRBV29-1 and J is TRBJ1-1; perhaps TRBD1 as D (6 bases). Deletions cut 7 bases from V and 8 bases from J, with 14 bases between. Germline V gene data show CDR1 as SQVTM and CDR2 as ANQGSEA. The CDR3 covers 11 residues. The CDR3 DNA is TGCAGCGCCACAGGGTCTGAGGAAGCTTTCTTT. Protein: CSATGSEEAFF.

The chain couples TRBV7-9 to TRBJ2-3; TRBD2 matches 8 bases. CDR1 is SEHNR and CDR2 is FQNEAQ in the germline V gene (reference sequence). The CDR3 totals 16 residues. The ends lost 4 bases at V and 0 bases at J; junction bases unmatched: 6. CDR3 nucleotides: TGTGCCAGCAGCTCTACGGGGGGGCCTAGCACAGATACGCAGTATTTT. It translates to CASSSTGGPSTDTQYF.

This sequence joins TRBV27 and TRBJ2-2; TRBD2 aligns across 13 bases. Germline trimming cut 6 bases from V and 7 bases from J; bases unmatched to any gene: 2. This CDR3 is 14 amino acids long. CDR1 and CDR2 (germline): MNHEY, SMNVEV (reference sequence). The CDR3, as DNA: TGTGCCAGCAGGGGACTAGCGGGACTCGGGGAGCTGTTTTTT. Residues: CASRGLAGLGELFF.

The rearrangement links TRBV5-6 to TRBJ2-7; maybe TRBD1 (5 bases). V was shortened by 2 bases and J by 2 bases, with 14 bases between the two germline ends. The CDR3 spans 15 residues. Germline assignment: CDR1 SGHDT and CDR2 YYEEEE. The CDR3 sequence: CASSLLGESAYEQYF. DNA for the CDR3: TGTGCCAGCAGCTTATTAGGGGAAAGCGCCTACGAGCAGTACTTC.

V gene TRBV5-1 combines with J gene TRBJ2-1; either TRBD1 or TRBD2 may supply D (6 bases each). Germline-derived CDR1 and CDR2 are SGHRS and YFSETQ. The CDR3 runs 15 residues. V was cut by 7 bases and J by 6 bases, with 20 bases left in between. The CDR3 region has the DNA TGCGCCAGCCGATCGACAGCCGGGGGCCTCAATGAGCAGTTCTTC. Protein product: CASRSTAGGLNEQFF.

CDR3 protein: CASSPPGQVEAEYF. DNA of the CDR3: TGTGCCAGCTCACCGCCCGGACAGGTAGAGGCGGAGTACTTC. V usage is TRBV18 and J usage is TRBJ2-7, with 7 bases identical to TRBD1. Germline CDR1 KGHSH, CDR2 LQKENI. The CDR3 loop spans 14 amino acids. The trim removed 3 bases at V and 11 bases at J, leaving 13 bases unmatched.

Here the CDR3 DNA reads TGTGCCAGCAGTTTATCGCCCAGCGGGAGTTTCAATGAGCAGTTCTTC. Residues: CASSLSPSGSFNEQFF. The gene calls are TRBV27 and TRBJ2-1; 8 bases agree with TRBD2. The V gene end was trimmed by 0 bases and the J gene end by 6 bases; junction bases not matched to a gene: 7. The CDR3 length is 16 residues. The germline V gene has CDR1 MNHEY and CDR2 SMNVEV (reference sequence).

The chain recombines TRBV6-5 with TRBJ2-7, with a possible D match to TRBD2 (6 bases). Germline V gives CDR1 MNHEY, CDR2 SVGAGI. V lost 0 bases to trimming and J lost 4 bases, with 16 bases between them. This CDR3 spans 16 amino acids. CDR3 in DNA: TGTGCCAGCAGTTACTCTGTGGGGGGACGGCTATACGAGCAGTACTTC. Its protein product is CASSYSVGGRLYEQYF.

The chain joins TRBV13 to TRBJ1-2, with 8 bases that match TRBD1. Per germline, CDR1 PRHDT and CDR2 FYEKMQ (reference sequence). The CDR3 sequence is 13 residues long. With V trimmed by 4 bases and J by 8 bases, 6 bases remained unmatched. The CDR3 is CASSSTDRVGYTF. The DNA of the CDR3 is TGTGCCAGCAGCTCCACGGACAGGGTGGGCTACACCTTC.

This chain connects TRBV25-1 to TRBJ2-7; tentatively, D is TRBD1 (5 bases). V lost 0 bases and J lost 3, with 18 bases in between. The CDR3 loop spans 17 amino acids. The germline CDR1 and CDR2 sequences are MGHDK and SYGVNS. CDR3 coding DNA: TGTGCCAGCAGTGAATATATCCCCCAGCAGGGTTACTACGAGCAGTACTTC. It translates to CASSEYIPQQGYYEQYF.

V gene TRBV27 combines with J gene TRBJ2-2; D is unclear. From germline, CDR1 is MNHEY and CDR2 SMNVEV (reference sequence). The germline V and J ends were trimmed by 2 bases and 1 base, with 11 bases remaining between them. This CDR3 comprises 16 residues. In nucleotides, the CDR3 is TGTGCCAGCAGTTTAATCGGCCCGTTGAACACCGGGGAGCTGTTTTTT. Amino acids: CASSLIGPLNTGELFF.

The rearrangement joins TRBV27 to TRBJ1-3, with D possibly matching TRBD1 (5 bases). Trimming stripped 6 bases from V and 0 bases from J, with 12 bases between. Germline lookup yields CDR1 MNHEY and CDR2 SMNVEV (reference sequence). The CDR3 totals 15 residues. CDR3 sequence: CASRLSGLSGNTIYF. In DNA, the CDR3 is TGTGCCAGCAGGCTTTCGGGGCTCTCTGGAAACACCATATATTTT.

This clone was detected only a few times. The same CDR3 is also encoded by other DNA sequences in this sample. The rearrangement links TRBV28 to TRBJ1-1, with D unresolved. V lost 8 bases and J 5 bases, leaving 9 bases between the germline ends. From germline, CDR1 is MDHEN and CDR2 SYDVKM. This CDR3 region has 11 residues. The CDR3 coding sequence is TGTGCCAGCGCACGGGGTACTGAAGCTTTCTTT. Its translation: CASARGTEAFF. Full variable domain (remainder filled in from reference TRBV28 and TRBJ1-1): DVKVTQSSRYLVKRTGEKVFLECVQDMDHENMFWYRQDPGLGLRLIYFSYDVKMKEKGDIPEGYSVSREKKERFSLILESASTNQTSMYLCASARGTEAFFGQGTRLTVV.

The chain couples TRBV2 to TRBJ2-7; 9 bases align to TRBD1. In germline, CDR1 is SNHLY, CDR2 FYNNEI. The ends lost 5 bases at V and 6 bases at J; junction bases unmatched: 5. The CDR3 loop spans 13 amino acids. DNA of the CDR3: TGTGCCAGCAGTACTACAGGGGGCGCCGAGCAGTACTTC. This encodes CASSTTGGAEQYF.

Points on this clone: Other DNA sequences from this sample encode an identical CDR3 as well. The rearrangement uses TRBV27 and TRBJ2-7; weak D call: TRBD2 (6 bases). Trimming left V 3 bases short and J 0 bases short, with 9 bases between. The CDR3 extends over 14 amino acids. The germline CDR1 and CDR2 sequences are MNHEY and SMNVEV (reference sequence). The CDR3 here is CASSFGRPSYEQYF. The CDR3 DNA follows: TGTGCCAGCAGTTTCGGGAGACCCTCCTACGAGCAGTACTTC.